One and the same sample provided the 20 T cell receptor beta chains below, sequenced in a study of shared clonotypes between healthy human individuals (dated by TCRdb to between 2020 and 2021). The method behind the library was the immunoSEQ multiplex PCR assay. In TCRdb, the immuneACCESS table is reduced to in-frame sequences with V and J assigned. These tables do not hold every clone; where another copy was compared, an unresolved V gene accounts for under half, and the others remain unexplained. In this sample the table shows hundreds of thousands of clones, 75% to 85% of which occur a single time. The ten top clones hold around 13% of the sample. Sequencing used PBMCs. The receptors were gathered from a woman aged 35 to 49 in good health. Some clones in this sample may be carry-over from other donors' samples.

The chain uses TRBV4-1 and TRBJ2-1; TRBD1 might be the D (6 bases). Trimming removed 4 bases at V and 1 base at J, with 14 bases between. The CDR3 is 16 amino acids. Germline V lookup: CDR1 MGHRA, CDR2 YSYEKL. The CDR3 DNA is TGCGCCAGCAGCCCGCGACAGGAAGTTTCCTACAATGAGCAGTTCTTC. Translated: CASSPRQEVSYNEQFF.

A single count supports this clone. Other nucleotide sequences from this sample produce the same CDR3. V and J are TRBV6-4 and TRBJ1-1, with D possibly being TRBD1 (6 bases). Per the germline V gene, CDR1 is MRHNA and CDR2 is SNTAGT. The CDR3 is made up of 13 amino acids. The V gene lost 6 bases and the J gene lost 1 base, with 9 bases spanning the gap. Written as DNA, the CDR3 is TGTGCCAGCAGCCGGACAGAGAACACTGAAGCTTTCTTT. Translated: CASSRTENTEAFF.

The rearrangement joins TRBV5-1 to TRBJ1-4; D is ambiguous. Deletions cut 0 bases from V and 6 bases from J, with 12 bases between. This CDR3 is built from 15 residues. Germline V gene data show CDR1 as SGHRS and CDR2 as YFSETQ. Written as DNA, the CDR3 is TGCGCCAGCAGCTTGGGGCTGGGCTTGTATGAAAAACTGTTTTTT. This sequence encodes CASSLGLGLYEKLFF.

In this sample, this clone turned up once. The gene calls are TRBV9 and TRBJ2-2; the D is unclear. Trimming cost V 0 bases and J 5 bases, with 11 bases left between them. The CDR3 is 15 residues long. Germline values: CDR1 SGDLS, CDR2 YYNGEE. The CDR3 DNA reads as TGTGCCAGCAGCGTAGATATTTCGCCGACCGGGGAGCTGTTTTTT. This translates into CASSVDISPTGELFF. Complete variable domain (other parts from reference TRBV9 and TRBJ2-2): DSGVTQTPKHLITATGQRVTLRCSPRSGDLSVYWYQQSLDQGLQFLIQYYNGEERAKGNILERFSAQQFPDLHSELNLSSLELGDSALYFCASSVDISPTGELFFGEGSRLTVL.

CDR3 amino acids: CASSPRDYPYNEQFF. CDR3 DNA sequence: TGTGCCAGCTCACCAAGGGACTACCCATACAATGAGCAGTTCTTC. This chain uses TRBV18 with TRBJ2-1, with 7 bases identical to TRBD2. Trimming removed 2 bases from V and 4 bases from J; junction bases left unmatched: 5. Germline CDR1 is KGHSH and CDR2 is LQKENI. The CDR3 has 15 amino acids.

V and J are TRBV7-2 and TRBJ2-7; a weak D match, TRBD1 (5 bases). Germline CDR1 and CDR2: SGHTA and FQGNSA. The V end lost 4 bases, the J end lost 6 bases, and 16 bases lay between the germline ends. The CDR3 loop spans 14 amino acids. CDR3 in amino acids: CASSWAGSAAEQYF. DNA for the CDR3: TGTGCCAGCAGCTGGGCAGGGTCTGCGGCCGAGCAGTACTTC.

This rearrangement joins TRBV4-3 to TRBJ1-4; tentative D call: TRBD1 (5 bases). CDR3 size: 16 residues. V lost 3 bases and J 8 bases, leaving 19 bases between the germline ends. The germline CDR1 and CDR2 sequences are LGHNA and YSLEER. The CDR3 spells CASSHTERTGQEKLFF. The CDR3 DNA reads TGCGCCAGCAGCCACACCGAACGAACAGGCCAAGAAAAACTGTTTTTT.

This clone has a handful of counts. This chain joins TRBV5-8 and TRBJ2-6; D possibly corresponds to TRBD1 (6 bases). CDR1 and CDR2 from the germline V gene are SGHTS and YDEGEE. CDR3 size: 16 residues. Trimming took 0 bases from V and 2 from J, leaving 9 bases between them. For the CDR3, the DNA is TGTGCCAGCAGCTTGGACAGGGTAGCTGGGGCCAACGTCCTGACTTTC. It is translated as CASSLDRVAGANVLTF.

V gene TRBV28 combines with J gene TRBJ1-3, with a weak D call TRBD1 (5 bases). From germline, CDR1 is MDHEN and CDR2 SYDVKM. Trimming removed 0 bases from V and 4 bases from J, with 10 bases in between. The CDR3 contains 15 residues. CDR3 DNA sequence: TGTGCCAGCAGTTTATGGGGGACGGGAGGAAACACCATATATTTT. Its protein product is CASSLWGTGGNTIYF.

CDR3: CASTPAGGTEAFF. The CDR3 nucleotides read TGTGCCAGCACACCAGCGGGGGGCACTGAAGCTTTCTTT. V is TRBV27 and J is TRBJ1-1, with a tentative D call TRBD1 (5 bases). Germline CDR1 is MNHEY and CDR2 is SMNVEV (reference sequence). V was clipped by 7 bases and J by 4 bases, with 13 bases between them. The CDR3 totals 13 residues.

This chain joins TRBV28 and TRBJ2-7; TRBD1 agrees at 9 bases. From germline, CDR1 is MDHEN and CDR2 SYDVKM. There are 16 residues in the CDR3. Trimming at V came to 0 bases and at J to 3 bases, leaving 6 bases not matched to a gene. CDR3 nucleotides: TGTGCCAGCAGTTTATGGGCGGGACAGGGTAGCTACGAGCAGTACTTC. Its protein product is CASSLWAGQGSYEQYF.

This clone was counted a few times. The chain carries TRBV25-1 and TRBJ1-5; D remains unclear. Trimming stripped 0 bases from V and 9 bases from J, with 9 bases between. The CDR3 totals 13 residues. Germline CDR1 is MGHDK and CDR2 is SYGVNS. CDR3 amino acids: CASSEYSAGPQHF. In nucleotides, the CDR3 is TGTGCCAGCAGTGAATATTCGGCGGGGCCCCAGCATTTT.

The chain joins TRBV11-2 to TRBJ1-3, with D uncertain. Trimming removed 4 bases from V and 2 bases from J, with 24 bases in between. The CDR3 length is 19 residues. The V gene's germline CDR1 is SGHAT and CDR2 FQNNGV. The chain's CDR3 is CASSSSRPGGYSAGNTIYF. The DNA of the CDR3 is TGTGCCAGCAGCTCCAGTCGTCCCGGTGGCTACTCGGCTGGAAACACCATATATTTT.

The table lists this clone with a count of one. The chain links TRBV29-1 to TRBJ2-5; D remains unclear. The CDR3 is made up of 11 amino acids. The V gene lost 8 bases and the J gene lost 5 bases, with 12 bases spanning the gap. Germline loops: CDR1 SQVTM, CDR2 ANQGSEA. CDR3 in amino acids: CSSFLRETQYF. CDR3 coding DNA: TGCAGCTCCTTCCTTAGGGAGACCCAGTACTTC.

This clone has just a few counts. The chain is built from TRBV4-2 and TRBJ2-7, with D possibly TRBD2 on 6 matching bases. Trimming shortened V by 1 base and J by 0 bases, and 10 bases separated the two germline ends. This CDR3 is built from 15 residues. Germline CDR1 is LGHNA and CDR2 is YNFKEQ. CDR3 coding DNA: TGTGCCAGCAGCCAAGGCTTGGAGGGCTCCTACGAGCAGTACTTC. This sequence encodes CASSQGLEGSYEQYF.

CDR3 region: CASSYRGPTYEQYF. Written as DNA, the CDR3 is TGTGCCAGCAGTTATCGCGGGCCTACCTACGAGCAGTACTTC. V is TRBV6-5 and J is TRBJ2-7; tentatively, D is TRBD2 (5 bases). Germline lookup yields CDR1 MNHEY and CDR2 SVGAGI. This CDR3 is built from 14 residues. Trimming removed 3 bases from V and 2 bases from J, with 11 bases in between.

The chain uses TRBV5-4 and TRBJ2-7; D perhaps matches TRBD1 (5 bases). Germline loops: CDR1 SGHNT, CDR2 YYREEE (reference sequence). The V and J ends lost 1 base and 5 bases respectively, with 16 bases between them. CDR3 length equals 15 residues. CDR3: CASSLRGQGEDEQYF. The CDR3 DNA sequence: TGTGCCAGCAGCTTGAGAGGCCAGGGTGAAGACGAGCAGTACTTC.

Only a few counts were recorded for this clone. The rearrangement joins TRBV7-2 to TRBJ2-1; TRBD2 matches 14 bases. The ends lost 2 bases at V and 8 bases at J; junction bases unmatched: 11. The CDR3 consists of 18 residues. Germline loops: CDR1 SGHTA, CDR2 FQGNSA. The CDR3 region has the DNA TGTGCCAGCAGCTTACGGACCGGGACTAGCGGGAGTCACTATGAGCAGTTCTTC. Its translation: CASSLRTGTSGSHYEQFF.

The rearrangement joins TRBV7-6 to TRBJ1-1; 8 bases align to TRBD1. Per germline, CDR1 SGHVS and CDR2 FNYEAQ. V shed 0 bases and J 5 bases; nucleotides not matched to a gene: 5. The CDR3 has 15 amino acids. CDR3 in amino acids: CASSLAQGAWTEAFF. The DNA for the CDR3 is TGTGCCAGCAGCTTAGCGCAGGGGGCTTGGACTGAAGCTTTCTTT.

This clone was recorded only once. The V gene is TRBV6-1, the J gene TRBJ1-2; no clear D gene. Looked up from germline, CDR1 is MNHNS and CDR2 is SASEGT. Trimming stripped 1 base from V and 2 bases from J, with 14 bases between. The CDR3 loop spans 16 amino acids. The CDR3 sequence: CASSEDGSVRNYGYTF. As DNA, the CDR3 is TGTGCCAGCAGTGAAGATGGGTCAGTTCGAAACTATGGCTACACCTTC.